This TCR beta chain is drawn from a study of T-cell reconstitution after alpha-beta-depleted transplantation in children. Study-level points and caveats: Newly produced T cells mostly accounted for T-cell counts and diversity one year post-transplant. It was surviving recipient T cells and thymic progenitors that gave some patients high TCRbeta diversity at day 60.

V gave up 1 base and J gave up 3 bases, with 10 bases separating them. Germline CDR1 reads DFQATT; CDR2 reads SNEGSKA (reference sequence). CDR3 length equals 14 residues. Unique molecular identifiers were built into the TCRbeta library. TCRdb analysed the PCR reads with MiXCR anew, one entry per CDR3 protein. The sample includes 250,000 or so distinct CDR3 sequences, roughly 8.2% of them seen just once. The sample holds many counts of this clonotype. Its target is not known. The chain employs TRBV20-1 and TRBJ1-5; maybe TRBD1 (5 bases). Here the sequenced sample was PBMCs, mostly from graft donor cells, taken 180 days after TCRalphabeta/CD19-depleted stem cell transplant. This TCR was recovered from a male patient between 10 and 17 years old who had a stem cell transplant for acute lymphoblastic leukemia, so the T cells may come from the graft donor. The CDR3 DNA follows: TGCAGTGCTAGAGTCTGGGGGTCCAATCAGCCCCAGCATTTT. As protein: CSARVWGSNQPQHF.